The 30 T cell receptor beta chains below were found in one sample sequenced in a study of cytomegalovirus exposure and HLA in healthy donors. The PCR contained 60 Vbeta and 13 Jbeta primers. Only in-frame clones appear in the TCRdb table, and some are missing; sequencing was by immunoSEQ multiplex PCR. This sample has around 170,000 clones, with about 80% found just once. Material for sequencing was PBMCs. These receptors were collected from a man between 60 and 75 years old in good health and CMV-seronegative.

CDR3 sequence (DNA): TGTGCCAGCAGCCCGACTGGTGACAGGGACTATGGCTACACCTTC. This gives the protein CASSPTGDRDYGYTF. This chain uses TRBV14 with TRBJ1-2, with 7 bases matching TRBD1. The CDR3 is made up of 15 amino acids. V was clipped by 4 bases and J by 3 bases; unmatched bases: 8. The germline CDR1 and CDR2 sequences are SGHDN and FVKESK.

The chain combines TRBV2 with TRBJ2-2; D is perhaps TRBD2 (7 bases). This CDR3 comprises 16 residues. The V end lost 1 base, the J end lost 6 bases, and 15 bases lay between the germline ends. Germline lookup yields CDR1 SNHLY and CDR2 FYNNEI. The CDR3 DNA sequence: TGTGCCAGCAGTGAAGGAGGGGGGGCAAGTGCCGGGGAGCTGTTTTTT. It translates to CASSEGGGASAGELFF.

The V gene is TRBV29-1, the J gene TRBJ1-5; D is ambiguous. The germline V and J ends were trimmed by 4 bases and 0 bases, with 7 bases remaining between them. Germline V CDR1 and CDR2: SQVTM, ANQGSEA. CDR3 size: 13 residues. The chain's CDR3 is CSVAQSSNQPQHF. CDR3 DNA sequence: TGCAGCGTTGCGCAGTCTAGCAATCAGCCCCAGCATTTT.

The DNA for the CDR3 is TGCAGCGCCGGGTCTAGCGGGTTCTCCTACGAGCAGTACTTC. Its protein product is CSAGSSGFSYEQYF. This rearrangement joins TRBV29-1 to TRBJ2-7; 8 bases line up with TRBD2. CDR1 is SQVTM, CDR2 ANQGSEA, per germline. V lost 7 bases and J lost 0; bases outside the gene matches: 8. The CDR3 spans 14 residues.

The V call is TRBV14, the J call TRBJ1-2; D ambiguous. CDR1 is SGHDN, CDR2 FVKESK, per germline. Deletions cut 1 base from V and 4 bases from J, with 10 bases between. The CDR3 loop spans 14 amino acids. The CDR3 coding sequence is TGTGCCAGCAGCCAAGTGGAGGGTCTCTATGGCTACACCTTC. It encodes CASSQVEGLYGYTF.

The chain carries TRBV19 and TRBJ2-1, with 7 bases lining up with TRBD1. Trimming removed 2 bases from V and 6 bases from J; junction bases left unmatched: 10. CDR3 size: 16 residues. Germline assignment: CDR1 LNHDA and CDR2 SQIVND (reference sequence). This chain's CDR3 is CASSIRRQGVINEQFF. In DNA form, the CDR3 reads TGTGCCAGTAGTATACGGAGACAGGGCGTAATCAATGAGCAGTTCTTC.

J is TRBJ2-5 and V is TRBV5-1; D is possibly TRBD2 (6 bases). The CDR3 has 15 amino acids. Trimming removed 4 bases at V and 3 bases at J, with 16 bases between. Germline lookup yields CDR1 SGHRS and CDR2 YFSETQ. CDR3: CASSLLGGTEETQYF. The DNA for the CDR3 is TGCGCCAGCAGCCTCCTTGGGGGGACGGAAGAGACCCAGTACTTC. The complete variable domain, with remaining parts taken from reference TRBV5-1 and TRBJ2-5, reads KAGVTQTPRYLIKTRGQQVTLSCSPISGHRSVSWYQQTPGQGLQFLFEYFSETQRNKGNFPGRFSGRQFSNSRSEMNVSTLELGDSALYLCASSLLGGTEETQYFGPGTRLLVL.

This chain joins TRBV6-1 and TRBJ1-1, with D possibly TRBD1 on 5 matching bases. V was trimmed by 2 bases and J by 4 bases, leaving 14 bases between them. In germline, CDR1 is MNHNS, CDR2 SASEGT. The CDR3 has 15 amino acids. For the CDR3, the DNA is TGTGCCAGCAGTGAACAGGGAGGGCCGGCCACTGAAGCTTTCTTT. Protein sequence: CASSEQGGPATEAFF.

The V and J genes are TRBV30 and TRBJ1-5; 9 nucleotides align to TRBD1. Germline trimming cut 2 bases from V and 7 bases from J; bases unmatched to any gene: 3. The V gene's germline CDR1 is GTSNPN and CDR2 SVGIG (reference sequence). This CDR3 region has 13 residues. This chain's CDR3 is CAWSLGTGQPQHF. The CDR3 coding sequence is TGTGCCTGGAGTCTGGGGACAGGGCAGCCCCAGCATTTT.

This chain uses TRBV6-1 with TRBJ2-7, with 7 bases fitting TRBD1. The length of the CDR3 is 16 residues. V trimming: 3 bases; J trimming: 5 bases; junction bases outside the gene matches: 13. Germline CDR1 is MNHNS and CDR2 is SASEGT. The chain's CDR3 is CASSDSGAGGVHEQYF. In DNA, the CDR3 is TGTGCCAGCAGTGATTCCGGGGCAGGGGGAGTCCACGAGCAGTACTTC.

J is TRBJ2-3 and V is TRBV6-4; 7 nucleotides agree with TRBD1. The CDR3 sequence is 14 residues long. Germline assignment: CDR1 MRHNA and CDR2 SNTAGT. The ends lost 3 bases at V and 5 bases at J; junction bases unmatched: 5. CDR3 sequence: CASSETGYGDTQYF. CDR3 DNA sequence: TGTGCCAGCAGTGAGACAGGGTATGGAGATACGCAGTATTTT.

The CDR3 DNA sequence: TGCGCCAGCAGCCCCGAGGGTCGCGAGCAGTACTTC. This encodes CASSPEGREQYF. The genes are TRBV5-1 and TRBJ2-7, with D possibly being TRBD2 (5 bases). The V end was cut by 4 bases, the J end by 6 bases, with 11 bases between. Per germline, CDR1 SGHRS and CDR2 YFSETQ. This CDR3 is built from 12 residues.

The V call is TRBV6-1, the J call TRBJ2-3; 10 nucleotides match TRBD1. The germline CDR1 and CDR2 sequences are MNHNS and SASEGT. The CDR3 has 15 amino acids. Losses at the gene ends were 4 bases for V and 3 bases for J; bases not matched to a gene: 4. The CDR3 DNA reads TGTGCCAGCAGTGCGTGGGACAGGGGAACAGATACGCAGTATTTT. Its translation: CASSAWDRGTDTQYF.

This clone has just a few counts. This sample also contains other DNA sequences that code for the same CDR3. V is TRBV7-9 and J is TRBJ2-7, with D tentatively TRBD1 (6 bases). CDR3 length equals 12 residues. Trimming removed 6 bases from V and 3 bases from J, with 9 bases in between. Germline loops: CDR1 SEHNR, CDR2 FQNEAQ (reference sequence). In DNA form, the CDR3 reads TGTGCCAGCAGTCCGACAGGCTACGAGCAGTACTTC. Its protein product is CASSPTGYEQYF.

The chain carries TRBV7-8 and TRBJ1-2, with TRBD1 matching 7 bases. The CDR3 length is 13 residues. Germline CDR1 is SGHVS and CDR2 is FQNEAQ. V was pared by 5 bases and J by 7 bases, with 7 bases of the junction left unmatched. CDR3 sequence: CASSITGDVGYTF. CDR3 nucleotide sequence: TGTGCCAGCAGCATTACAGGGGACGTTGGCTACACCTTC.

The CDR3 here is CASSDERRQETQYF. CDR3 in DNA: TGTGCCAGCAGTGACGAGAGGCGGCAAGAGACCCAGTACTTC. The J gene is TRBJ2-5, the V gene TRBV6-4; D unclear. The CDR3 is made up of 14 amino acids. The germline V gene has CDR1 MRHNA and CDR2 SNTAGT. Trimming stripped 2 bases from V and 2 bases from J, with 9 bases between.

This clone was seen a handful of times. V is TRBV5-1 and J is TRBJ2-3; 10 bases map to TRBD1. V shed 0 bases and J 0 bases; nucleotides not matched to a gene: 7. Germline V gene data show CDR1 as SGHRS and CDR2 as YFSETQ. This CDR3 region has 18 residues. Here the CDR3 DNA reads TGCGCCAGCAGCTTGGGGGCCGGGACAGGGGTTAGCACAGATACGCAGTATTTT. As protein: CASSLGAGTGVSTDTQYF.

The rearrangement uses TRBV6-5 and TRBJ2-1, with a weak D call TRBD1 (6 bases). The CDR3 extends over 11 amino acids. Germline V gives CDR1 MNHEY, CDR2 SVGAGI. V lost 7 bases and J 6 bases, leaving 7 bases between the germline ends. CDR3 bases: TGTGCCAGCACAGGGGCCAATGAGCAGTTCTTC. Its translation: CASTGANEQFF.

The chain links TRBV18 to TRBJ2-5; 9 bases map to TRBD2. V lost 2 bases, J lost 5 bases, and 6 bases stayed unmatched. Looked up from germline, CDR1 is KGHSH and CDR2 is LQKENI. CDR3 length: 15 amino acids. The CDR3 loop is CASSPRREGLETQYF. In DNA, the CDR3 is TGTGCCAGCTCACCAAGGCGGGAGGGCCTTGAGACCCAGTACTTC.

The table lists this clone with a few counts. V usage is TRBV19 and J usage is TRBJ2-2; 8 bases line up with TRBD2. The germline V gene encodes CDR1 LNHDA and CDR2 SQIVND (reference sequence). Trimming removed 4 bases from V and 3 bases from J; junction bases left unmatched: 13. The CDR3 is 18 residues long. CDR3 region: CASSNQPGTRSDTGELFF. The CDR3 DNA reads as TGTGCCAGTAGTAATCAGCCCGGGACTAGATCGGACACCGGGGAGCTGTTTTTT.

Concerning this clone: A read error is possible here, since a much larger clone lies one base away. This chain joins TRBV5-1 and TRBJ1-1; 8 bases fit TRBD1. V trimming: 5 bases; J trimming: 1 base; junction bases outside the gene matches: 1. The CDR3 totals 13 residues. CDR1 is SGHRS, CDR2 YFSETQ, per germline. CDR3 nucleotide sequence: TGCGCCAGCAGACAGGGGGGGAACACTGAAGCTTTCTTT. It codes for CASRQGGNTEAFF.

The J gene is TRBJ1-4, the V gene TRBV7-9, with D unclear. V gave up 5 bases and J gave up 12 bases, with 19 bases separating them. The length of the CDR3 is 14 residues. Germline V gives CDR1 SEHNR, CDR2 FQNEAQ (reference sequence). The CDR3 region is CASSPGSPFVELFF. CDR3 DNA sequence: TGTGCCAGCAGCCCCGGGAGCCCCTTTGTAGAACTGTTTTTT.

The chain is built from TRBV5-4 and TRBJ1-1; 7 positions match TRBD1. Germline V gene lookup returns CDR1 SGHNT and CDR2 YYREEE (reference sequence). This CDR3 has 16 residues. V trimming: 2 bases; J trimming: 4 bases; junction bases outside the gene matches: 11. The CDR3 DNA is TGTGCCAGCAGCTTTGGAGGGGGCCTGGCGGGCACTGAAGCTTTCTTT. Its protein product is CASSFGGGLAGTEAFF. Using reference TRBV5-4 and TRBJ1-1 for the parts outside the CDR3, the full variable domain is ETGVTQSPTHLIKTRGQQVTLRCSSQSGHNTVSWYQQALGQGPQFIFQYYREEENGRGNFPPRFSGLQFPNYSSELNVNALELDDSALYLCASSFGGGLAGTEAFFGQGTRLTVV.

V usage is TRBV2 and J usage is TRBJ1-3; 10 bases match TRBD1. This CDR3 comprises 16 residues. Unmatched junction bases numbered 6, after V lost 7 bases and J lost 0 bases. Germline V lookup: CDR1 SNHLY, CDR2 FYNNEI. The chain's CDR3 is CASIEGQGYSGNTIYF. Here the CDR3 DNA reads TGTGCCAGCATCGAGGGACAGGGGTACTCTGGAAACACCATATATTTT. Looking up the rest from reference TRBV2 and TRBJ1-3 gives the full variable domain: EPEVTQTPSHQVTQMGQEVILRCVPISNHLYFYWYRQILGQKVEFLVSFYNNEISEKSEIFDDQFSVERPDGSNFTLKIRSTKLEDSAMYFCASIEGQGYSGNTIYFGEGSWLTVV.

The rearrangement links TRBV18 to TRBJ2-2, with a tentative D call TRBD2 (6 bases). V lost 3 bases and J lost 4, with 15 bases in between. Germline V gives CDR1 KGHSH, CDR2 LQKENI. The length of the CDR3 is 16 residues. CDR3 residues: CASSPKNPGSTGELFF. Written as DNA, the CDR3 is TGTGCCAGCTCACCTAAGAACCCCGGGAGCACCGGGGAGCTGTTTTTT.

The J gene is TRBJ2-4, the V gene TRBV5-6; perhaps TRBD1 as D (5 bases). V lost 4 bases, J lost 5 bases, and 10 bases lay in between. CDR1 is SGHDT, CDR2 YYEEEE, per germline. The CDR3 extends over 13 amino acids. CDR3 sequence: CASSLDRQNIQYF. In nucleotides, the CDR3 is TGTGCCAGCAGCCTTGACAGACAAAACATTCAGTACTTC.

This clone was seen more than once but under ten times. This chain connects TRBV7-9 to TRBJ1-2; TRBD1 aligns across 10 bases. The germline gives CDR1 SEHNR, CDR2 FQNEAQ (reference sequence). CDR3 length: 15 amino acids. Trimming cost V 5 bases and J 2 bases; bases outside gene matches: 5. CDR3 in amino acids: CASSLGQGTNYGYTF. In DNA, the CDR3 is TGTGCCAGCAGCCTGGGACAGGGGACCAACTATGGCTACACCTTC.

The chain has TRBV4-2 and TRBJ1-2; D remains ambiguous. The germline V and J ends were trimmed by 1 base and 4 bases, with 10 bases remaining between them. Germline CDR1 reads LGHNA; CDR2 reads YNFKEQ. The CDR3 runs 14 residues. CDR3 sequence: CASSQGESVYGYTF. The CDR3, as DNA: TGTGCCAGCAGCCAAGGGGAGTCCGTCTATGGCTACACCTTC.

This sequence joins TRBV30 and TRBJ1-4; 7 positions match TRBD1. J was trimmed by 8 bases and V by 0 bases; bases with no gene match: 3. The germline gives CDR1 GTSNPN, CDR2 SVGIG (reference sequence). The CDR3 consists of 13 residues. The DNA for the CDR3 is TGTGCCTGGAGTGTCGGACAGGTCGAAAAACTGTTTTTT. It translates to CAWSVGQVEKLFF.

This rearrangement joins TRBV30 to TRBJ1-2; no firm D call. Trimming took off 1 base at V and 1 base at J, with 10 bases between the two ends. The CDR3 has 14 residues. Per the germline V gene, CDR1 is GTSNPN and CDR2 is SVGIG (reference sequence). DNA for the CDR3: TGTGCCTGGAGTGAGGACTCCTTTAACTATGGCTACACCTTC. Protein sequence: CAWSEDSFNYGYTF. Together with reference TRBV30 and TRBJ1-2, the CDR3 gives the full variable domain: SQTIHQWPATLVQPVGSPLSLECTVEGTSNPNLYWYRQAAGRGLQLLFYSVGIGQISSEVPQNLSASRPQDRQFILSSKKLLLSDSGFYLCAWSEDSFNYGYTFGSGTRLTVV.